Below, 7 T cell receptor beta chains from the same sample are listed, as sequenced in a study of identical twins. One entry per CDR3 protein, called by TCRdb with MiXCR from the 5' RACE reads. The sample shows under 300,000 distinct CDR3 sequences, 6.5% of them seen only once. These data were also reused for a study on T cells expressing NK-cell markers.

Sequencing was done on a sample of CD8+ T cells sorted from blood. Receptors originate from a woman aged 18-35 years in good health.

The CDR3 nucleotides are TGTGCCTGGAGTGTAAAAAGGTACCAAGAGACCCAGTACTTC. Translating it yields CAWSVKRYQETQYF. V usage is TRBV30 and J usage is TRBJ2-5; no firm D call. V lost 0 bases to trimming and J lost 0 bases, with 8 bases between them. Germline lookup yields CDR1 GTSNPN and CDR2 SVGIG (reference sequence). This CDR3 has 14 amino acids.

The chain joins TRBV6-5 to TRBJ2-1, with D possibly matching TRBD1 (6 bases). Germline CDR1 is MNHEY and CDR2 is SVGAGI. There are 16 residues in the CDR3. Trimming left V 5 bases short and J 0 bases short, with 14 bases between. CDR3 coding DNA: TGTGCCAGCAGTACTGACAGGATCAGCTCCTACAATGAGCAGTTCTTC. Encoded protein: CASSTDRISSYNEQFF.

A few counts support this clonotype. The chain links TRBV5-1 to TRBJ2-1, with 8 bases that match TRBD1. Germline CDR1 reads SGHRS; CDR2 reads YFSETQ. The V gene end was trimmed by 4 bases and the J gene end by 8 bases; junction bases not matched to a gene: 8. The CDR3 spans 14 residues. CDR3 sequence: CASSPTGAGDEQFF. The CDR3 DNA sequence: TGCGCCAGCAGCCCGACAGGGGCCGGCGATGAGCAGTTCTTC.

The chain joins TRBV7-9 to TRBJ2-3; D remains unclear. V gave up 9 bases and J gave up 3 bases, with 13 bases separating them. The CDR3 totals 13 residues. CDR1 is SEHNR and CDR2 is FQNEAQ in the germline V gene (reference sequence). The CDR3 DNA is TGTGCCAGTCTAGGCTTATGGACAGATACGCAGTATTTT. Protein sequence: CASLGLWTDTQYF. The full variable domain, its missing parts supplied by reference TRBV7-9 and TRBJ2-3, is DTGVSQNPRHKITKRGQNVTFRCDPISEHNRLYWYRQTLGQGPEFLTYFQNEAQLEKSRLLSDRFSAERPKGSFSTLEIQRTEQGDSAMYLCASLGLWTDTQYFGPGTRLTVL.

This clonotype occurred many times. The rearrangement joins TRBV5-4 to TRBJ2-3; no firm D call. V lost 2 bases, J lost 2 bases, and 9 bases lay in between. This CDR3 comprises 14 residues. Germline assignment: CDR1 SGHNT and CDR2 YYREEE (reference sequence). DNA for the CDR3: TGTGCCAGCAGCTTCTCAGGTCCCACAGATACGCAGTATTTT. Protein product: CASSFSGPTDTQYF.

This clonotype appeared many times. The V gene is TRBV7-8, the J gene TRBJ1-5; 9 positions match TRBD1. Germline trimming cut 1 base from V and 9 bases from J; bases unmatched to any gene: 7. CDR1 is SGHVS, CDR2 FQNEAQ, per germline. The CDR3 spans 15 residues. The CDR3, as DNA: TGTGCCAGCAGCTTAGACAGGGGGCCCTCTCTGCCCCAGCATTTT. Encoded protein: CASSLDRGPSLPQHF.

The sample holds a few counts of this clonotype. V usage is TRBV3-1 and J usage is TRBJ1-2, with D possibly being TRBD1 (6 bases). From germline, CDR1 is LGHDT and CDR2 YNNKEL (reference sequence). The germline V and J ends were trimmed by 5 bases and 3 bases, with 16 bases remaining between them. The CDR3 is made up of 15 amino acids. Here the CDR3 reads CASSFPRGGYYGYTF. The CDR3, as DNA: TGTGCCAGCAGCTTCCCTAGGGGGGGCTACTATGGCTACACCTTC.